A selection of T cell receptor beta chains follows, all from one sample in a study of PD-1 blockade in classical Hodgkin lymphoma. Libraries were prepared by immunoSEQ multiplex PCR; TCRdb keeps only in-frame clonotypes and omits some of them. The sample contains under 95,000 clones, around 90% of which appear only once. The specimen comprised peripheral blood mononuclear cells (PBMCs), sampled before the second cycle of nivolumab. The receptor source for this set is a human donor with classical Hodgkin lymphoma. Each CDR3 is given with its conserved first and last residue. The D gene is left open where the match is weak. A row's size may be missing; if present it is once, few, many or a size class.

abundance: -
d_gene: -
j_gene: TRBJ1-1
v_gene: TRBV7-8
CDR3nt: TGTGCCAGCAGCTTAGGCCACAACACTGAAGCTTTCTTT
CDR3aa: CASSLGHNTEAFF

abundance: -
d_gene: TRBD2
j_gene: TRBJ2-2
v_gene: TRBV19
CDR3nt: TGTGCCAGTAGTATAACTAGCGGGAAGGTCGGGGAGCTGTTTTTT
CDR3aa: CASSITSGKVGELFF

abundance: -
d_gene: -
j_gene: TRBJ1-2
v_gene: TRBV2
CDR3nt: TGTGCCAGCAGTGACCCAGGGAGCGCCTATGGCTACACCTTC
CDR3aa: CASSDPGSAYGYTF

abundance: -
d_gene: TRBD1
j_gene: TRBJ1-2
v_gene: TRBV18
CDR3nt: TGTGCCAGCTCACCGTCGGGACAGGGAAGGGGAGGCTATGGCTACACCTTC
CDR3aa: CASSPSGQGRGGYGYTF

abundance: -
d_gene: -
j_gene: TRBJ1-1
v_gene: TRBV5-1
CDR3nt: TGCGCCAGCCACAATGATTTGAACACTGAAGCTTTCTTT
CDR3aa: CASHNDLNTEAFF

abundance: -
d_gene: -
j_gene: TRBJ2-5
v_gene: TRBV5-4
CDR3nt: TGTGCCAGCAGCTTGGGGGAGCTAGCGTGGGAGCAGTACTTC
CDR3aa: CASSLGELAWEQYF

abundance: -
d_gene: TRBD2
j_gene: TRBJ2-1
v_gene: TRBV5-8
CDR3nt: TGTGCCAGCAGCTTTTGGGGACTAGCGGGATACAATGAGCAGTTCTTC
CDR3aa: CASSFWGLAGYNEQFF

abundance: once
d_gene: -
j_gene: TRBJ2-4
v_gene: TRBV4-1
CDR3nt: TGCGCCAGCAGAGAACAGGGATCCGCCAAAAACATTCAGTACTTC
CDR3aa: CASREQGSAKNIQYF

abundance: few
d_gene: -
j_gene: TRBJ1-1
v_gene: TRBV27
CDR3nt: TGTGCCAGCAGCCCGAAATCGACAGCTGAAGCTTTCTTT
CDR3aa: CASSPKSTAEAFF

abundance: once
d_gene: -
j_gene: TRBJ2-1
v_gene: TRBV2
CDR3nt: TGTGCCAGCCGAACCTTGCGGGACTCCTACAATGAGCAGTTCTTC
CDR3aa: CASRTLRDSYNEQFF

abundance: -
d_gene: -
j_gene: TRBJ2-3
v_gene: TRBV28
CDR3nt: TGTGCCAGCAGCTCCCTGGGTACGCAGTATTTT
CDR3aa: CASSSLGTQYF

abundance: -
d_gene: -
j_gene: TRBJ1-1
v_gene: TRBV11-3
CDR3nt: TGTGCCAGCAGCTTAGACGGGACGAACACTGAAGCTTTCTTT
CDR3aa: CASSLDGTNTEAFF

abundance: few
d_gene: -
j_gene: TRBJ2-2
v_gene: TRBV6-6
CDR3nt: TGTGCCACCGAGTTCGGAGCCGGGGAGCTGTTTTTT
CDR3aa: CATEFGAGELFF

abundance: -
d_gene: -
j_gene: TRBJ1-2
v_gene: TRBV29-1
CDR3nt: TGCAGCGTTGAGTCGGGTAACTATGGCTACACCTTC
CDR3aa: CSVESGNYGYTF

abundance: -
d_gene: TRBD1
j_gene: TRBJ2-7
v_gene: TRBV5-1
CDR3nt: TGCGCCAGCAGCTTGGGCCGGGACAGGGGGCTTATCGAGCAGTACTTC
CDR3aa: CASSLGRDRGLIEQYF

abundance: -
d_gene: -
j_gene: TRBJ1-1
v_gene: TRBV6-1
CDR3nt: TGTGCCAGCAGAAATCCGGGACTAATAGTTGCTTTCTTT
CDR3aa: CASRNPGLIVAFF

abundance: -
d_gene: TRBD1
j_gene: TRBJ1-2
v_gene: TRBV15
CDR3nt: TGTGCCACCAGCCGGACAGGGCCCCCTGGCTATGGCTACACCTTC
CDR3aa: CATSRTGPPGYGYTF

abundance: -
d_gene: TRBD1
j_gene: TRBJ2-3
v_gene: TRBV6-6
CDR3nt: TGTGCCAGCAGTACGGACCAGACAGGGACAGATACGCAGTATTTT
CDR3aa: CASSTDQTGTDTQYF

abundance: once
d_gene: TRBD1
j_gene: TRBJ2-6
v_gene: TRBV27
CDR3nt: TGTGCCAGCAGTTCCCGGACAGGGACCAACGTCCTGACTTTC
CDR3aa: CASSSRTGTNVLTF

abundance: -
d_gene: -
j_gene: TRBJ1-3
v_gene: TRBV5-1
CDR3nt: TGCGCCAGCAGCTTGGCGCAGGGAGAGACTGGAAACACCATATATTTT
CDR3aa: CASSLAQGETGNTIYF

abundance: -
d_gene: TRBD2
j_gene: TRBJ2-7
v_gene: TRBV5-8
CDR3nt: TGTGCCAGCAGCTCTGGAGGGACTACAAACTACGAGCAGTACTTC
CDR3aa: CASSSGGTTNYEQYF

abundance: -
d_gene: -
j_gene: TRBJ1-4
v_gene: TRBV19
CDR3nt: TGTGCCAGTAGTCCCAGAGCTAATGAAAAACTGTTTTTT
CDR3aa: CASSPRANEKLFF

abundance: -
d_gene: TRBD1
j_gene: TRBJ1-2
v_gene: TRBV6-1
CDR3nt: TGTGCCAGCAGTGGAGAGGGACAGGGATGGGGCGGCTACACCTTC
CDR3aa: CASSGEGQGWGGYTF